This TCR beta chain comes out of a study of OX40 agonist ivuxolimab in advanced cancers. CDR1 SSHAT and CDR2 FNYEAQ come from the germline V gene (reference sequence). The V gene lost 0 bases and the J gene lost 5 bases, with 7 bases spanning the gap. This CDR3 comprises 13 residues. TCRdb's table, derived via immunoSEQ multiplex PCR, lists solely in-frame clones and lacks some. The profile covers around 100,000 clones, with approximately 87% appearing a single time and roughly 1.5% taken by the ten largest. V gene TRBV7-7 combines with J gene TRBJ2-5; D not certain. The origin of this receptor is an adult with an advanced solid tumor such as melanoma, head and neck, liver or kidney cancer. Sequences were derived from CD4+ or CD8+ T cells sorted from blood, sampled in a trial of the OX40 agonist ivuxolimab. CDR3: CASSLAPRETQYF. In DNA, the CDR3 is TGTGCCAGCAGCTTAGCCCCCAGGGAGACCCAGTACTTC.